Shown below are 3 T cell receptor beta chains from a single sample sequenced in a study of identical twins. TCRdb re-analysed the 5' RACE reads in MiXCR, keeping a single row per CDR3 protein. The sample contains 600,000 to 800,000 distinct CDR3 sequences, approximately 21% of which appear only once. These data are also associated with another study on T cells expressing NK-cell markers.

Sequenced input: PBMCs. These receptors all come from a woman aged 18-30 years in good health.

This clonotype came up a few times. V and J are TRBV7-9 and TRBJ2-5; D possibly matches TRBD1 or TRBD2 (5 bases each). The CDR3 spans 13 residues. CDR1 and CDR2 from the germline V gene are SEHNR and FQNEAQ (reference sequence). CDR3 sequence reads: CATLRDDQETQYF. DNA of the CDR3: TGTGCTACCCTCCGGGACGACCAAGAGACCCAGTACTTC.

This clonotype was counted only a few times. The chain carries TRBV6-1 and TRBJ2-5; D gene uncertain. Germline CDR1 is MNHNS and CDR2 is SASEGT. V was cut by 6 bases and J by 2 bases, with 10 bases left in between. The CDR3 loop spans 13 amino acids. CDR3: CASRLTAQETQYF. The CDR3 nucleotides are TGTGCCAGCAGACTGACGGCACAAGAGACCCAGTACTTC.

This clonotype was seen only a few times. The chain uses TRBV5-1 and TRBJ2-2, with TRBD2 matching over 10 bases. Trimming took 4 bases from V and 5 from J; bases not matched to a gene: 5. In germline, CDR1 is SGHRS, CDR2 YFSETQ. The CDR3 is 15 residues long. CDR3 residues: CASSTGTSETGELFF. The CDR3 nucleotides read TGCGCCAGCAGCACCGGGACTAGCGAGACCGGGGAGCTGTTTTTT.